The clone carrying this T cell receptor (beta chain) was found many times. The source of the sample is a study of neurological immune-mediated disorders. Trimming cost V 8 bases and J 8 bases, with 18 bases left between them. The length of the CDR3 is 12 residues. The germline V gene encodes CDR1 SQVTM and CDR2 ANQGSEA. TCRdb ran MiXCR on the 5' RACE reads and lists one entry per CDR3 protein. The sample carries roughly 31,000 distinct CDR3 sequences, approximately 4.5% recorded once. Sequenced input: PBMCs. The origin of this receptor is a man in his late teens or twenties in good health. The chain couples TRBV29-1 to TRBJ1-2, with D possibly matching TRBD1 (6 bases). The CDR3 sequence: CSSNRDGGGYTF. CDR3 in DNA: TGCAGCTCCAACAGGGATGGAGGCGGCTACACCTTC.